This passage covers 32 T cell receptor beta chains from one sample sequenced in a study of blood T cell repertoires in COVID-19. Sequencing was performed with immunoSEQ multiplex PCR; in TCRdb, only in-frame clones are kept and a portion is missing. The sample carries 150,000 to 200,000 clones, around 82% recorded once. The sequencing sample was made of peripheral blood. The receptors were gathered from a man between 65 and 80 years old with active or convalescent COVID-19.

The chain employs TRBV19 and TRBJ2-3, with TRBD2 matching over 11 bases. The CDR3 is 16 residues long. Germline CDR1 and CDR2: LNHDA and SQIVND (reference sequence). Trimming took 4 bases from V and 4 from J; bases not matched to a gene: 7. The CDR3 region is CASSTPSGGFADTQYF. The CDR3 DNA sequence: TGTGCCAGTAGTACCCCTAGCGGGGGGTTCGCAGATACGCAGTATTTT.

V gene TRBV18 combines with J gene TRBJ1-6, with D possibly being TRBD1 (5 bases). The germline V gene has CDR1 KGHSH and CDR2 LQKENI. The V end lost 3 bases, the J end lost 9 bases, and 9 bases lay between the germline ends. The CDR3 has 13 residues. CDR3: CASSPPGFSPLHF. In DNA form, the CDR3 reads TGTGCCAGCTCACCCCCAGGGTTTTCACCCCTCCACTTT. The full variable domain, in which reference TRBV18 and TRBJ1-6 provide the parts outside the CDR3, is NAGVMQNPRHLVRRRGQEARLRCSPMKGHSHVYWYRQLPEEGLKFMVYLQKENIIDESGMPKERFSAEFPKEGPSILRIQQVVRGDSAAYFCASSPPGFSPLHFGNGTRLTVT.

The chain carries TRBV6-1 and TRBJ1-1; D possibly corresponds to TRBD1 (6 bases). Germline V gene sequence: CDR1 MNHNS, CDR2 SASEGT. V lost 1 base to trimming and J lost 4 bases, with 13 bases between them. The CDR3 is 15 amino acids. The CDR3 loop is CASSEVGGAGTEAFF. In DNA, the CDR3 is TGTGCCAGCAGTGAAGTGGGGGGGGCCGGCACTGAAGCTTTCTTT.

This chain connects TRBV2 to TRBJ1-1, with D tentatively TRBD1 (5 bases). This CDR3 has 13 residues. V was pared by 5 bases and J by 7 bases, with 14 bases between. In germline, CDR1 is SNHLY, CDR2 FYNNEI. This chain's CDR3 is CASSPPRQIEAFF. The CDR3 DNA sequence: TGTGCCAGCAGTCCCCCCCGACAGATTGAAGCTTTCTTT.

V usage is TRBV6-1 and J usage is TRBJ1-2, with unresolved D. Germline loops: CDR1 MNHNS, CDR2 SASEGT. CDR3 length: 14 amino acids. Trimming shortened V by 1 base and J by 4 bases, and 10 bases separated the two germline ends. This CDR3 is CASSEVDGLYGYTF. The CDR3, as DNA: TGTGCCAGCAGTGAAGTCGACGGACTCTATGGCTACACCTTC.

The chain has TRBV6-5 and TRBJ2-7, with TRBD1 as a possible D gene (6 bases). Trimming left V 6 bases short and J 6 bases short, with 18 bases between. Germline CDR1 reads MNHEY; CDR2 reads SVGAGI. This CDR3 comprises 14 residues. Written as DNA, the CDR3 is TGTGCCAGCAGGAACACCGGGGCAGGGGCCGAGCAGTACTTC. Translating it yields CASRNTGAGAEQYF.

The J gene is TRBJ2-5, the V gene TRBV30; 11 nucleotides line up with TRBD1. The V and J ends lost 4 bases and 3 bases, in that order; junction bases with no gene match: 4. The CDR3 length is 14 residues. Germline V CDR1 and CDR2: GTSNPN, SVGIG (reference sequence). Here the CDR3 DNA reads TGTGCCTGGATTGGACAGGGGGCCGAAGAGACCCAGTACTTC. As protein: CAWIGQGAEETQYF. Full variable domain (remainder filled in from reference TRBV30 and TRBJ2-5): SQTIHQWPATLVQPVGSPLSLECTVEGTSNPNLYWYRQAAGRGLQLLFYSVGIGQISSEVPQNLSASRPQDRQFILSSKKLLLSDSGFYLCAWIGQGAEETQYFGPGTRLLVL.

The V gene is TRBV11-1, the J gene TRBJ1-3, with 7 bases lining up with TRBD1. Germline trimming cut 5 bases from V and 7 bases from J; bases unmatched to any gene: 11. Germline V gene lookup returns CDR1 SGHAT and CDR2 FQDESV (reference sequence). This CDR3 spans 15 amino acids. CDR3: CASSKGPGQRNTIYF. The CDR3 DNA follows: TGTGCCAGCAGCAAAGGACCGGGACAGAGGAACACCATATATTTT.

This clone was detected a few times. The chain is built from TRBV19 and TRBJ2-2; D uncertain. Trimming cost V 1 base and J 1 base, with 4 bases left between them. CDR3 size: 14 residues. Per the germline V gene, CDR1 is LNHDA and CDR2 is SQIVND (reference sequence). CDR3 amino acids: CASSIAGNTGELFF. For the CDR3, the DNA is TGTGCCAGTAGTATAGCCGGGAACACCGGGGAGCTGTTTTTT. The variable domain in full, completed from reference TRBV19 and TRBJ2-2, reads DGGITQSPKYLFRKEGQNVTLSCEQNLNHDAMYWYRQDPGQGLRLIYYSQIVNDFQKGDIAEGYSVSREKKESFPLTVTSAQKNPTAFYLCASSIAGNTGELFFGEGSRLTVL.

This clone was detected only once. In nucleotides, the CDR3 is TGTGCCAGCAGCCGCGGGGGTTACAATGAGCAGTTCTTC. Its translation: CASSRGGYNEQFF. The V call is TRBV7-8, the J call TRBJ2-1; TRBD2 matches 7 bases. The CDR3 runs 13 residues. The germline gives CDR1 SGHVS, CDR2 FQNEAQ. J gave up 4 bases and V 5 bases, and 2 bases lay outside the gene matches.

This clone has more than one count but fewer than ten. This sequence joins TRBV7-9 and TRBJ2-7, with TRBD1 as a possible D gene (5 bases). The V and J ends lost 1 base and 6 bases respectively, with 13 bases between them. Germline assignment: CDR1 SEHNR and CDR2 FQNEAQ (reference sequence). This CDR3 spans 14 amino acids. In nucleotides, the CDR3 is TGTGCCAGCAGCTTAGAGGGGCTTGTCAGCGAGCAGTACTTC. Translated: CASSLEGLVSEQYF. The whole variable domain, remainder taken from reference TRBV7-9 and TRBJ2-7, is DTGVSQNPRHKITKRGQNVTFRCDPISEHNRLYWYRQTLGQGPEFLTYFQNEAQLEKSRLLSDRFSAERPKGSFSTLEIQRTEQGDSAMYLCASSLEGLVSEQYFGPGTRLTVT.

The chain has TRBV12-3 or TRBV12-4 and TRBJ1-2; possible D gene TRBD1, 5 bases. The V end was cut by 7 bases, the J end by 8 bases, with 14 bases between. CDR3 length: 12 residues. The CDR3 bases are TGTGCCAGCACCTCGACAGACCGGGGCTACACCTTC. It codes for CASTSTDRGYTF.

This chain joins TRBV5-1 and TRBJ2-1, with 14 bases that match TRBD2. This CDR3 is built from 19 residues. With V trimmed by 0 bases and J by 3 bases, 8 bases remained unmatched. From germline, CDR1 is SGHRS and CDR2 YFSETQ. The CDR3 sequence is CASSLARGLAGVVYNEQFF. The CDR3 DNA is TGCGCCAGCAGCTTGGCCCGGGGACTAGCGGGAGTGGTCTACAATGAGCAGTTCTTC.

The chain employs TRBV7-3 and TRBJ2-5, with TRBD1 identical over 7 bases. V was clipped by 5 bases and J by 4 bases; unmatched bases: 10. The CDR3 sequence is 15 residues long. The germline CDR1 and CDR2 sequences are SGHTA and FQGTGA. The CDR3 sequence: CASSGTVGVGETQYF. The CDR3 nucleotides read TGTGCCAGCAGCGGGACAGTCGGGGTGGGAGAGACCCAGTACTTC.

The CDR3 spells CASSLALRNNEQFF. The CDR3 DNA sequence: TGTGCCAGCAGCTTAGCGCTCAGGAACAATGAGCAGTTCTTC. The chain joins TRBV7-8 to TRBJ2-1; no definite D call. Trimming left V 0 bases short and J 5 bases short, with 8 bases between. This CDR3 is 14 amino acids long. Germline V gene data show CDR1 as SGHVS and CDR2 as FQNEAQ. The full variable domain, its missing parts supplied by reference TRBV7-8 and TRBJ2-1, is GAGVSQSPRYKVAKRGQDVALRCDPISGHVSLFWYQQALGQGPEFLTYFQNEAQLDKSGLPSDRFFAERPEGSVSTLKIQRTQQEDSAVYLCASSLALRNNEQFFGPGTRLTVL.

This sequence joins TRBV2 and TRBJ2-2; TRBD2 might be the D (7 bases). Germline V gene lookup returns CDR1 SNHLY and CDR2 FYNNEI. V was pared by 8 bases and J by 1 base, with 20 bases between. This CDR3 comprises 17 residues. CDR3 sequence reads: CASPPPGGHLNTGELFF. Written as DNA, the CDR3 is TGTGCCAGCCCCCCGCCGGGGGGCCACCTGAACACCGGGGAGCTGTTTTTT.

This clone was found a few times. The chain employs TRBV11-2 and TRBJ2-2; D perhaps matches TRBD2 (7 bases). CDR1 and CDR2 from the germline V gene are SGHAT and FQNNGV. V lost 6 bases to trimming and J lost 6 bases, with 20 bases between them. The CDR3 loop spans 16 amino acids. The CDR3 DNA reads TGTGCCAGCAGGCCAGGGGACGGGGGGATATCCGGGGAGCTGTTTTTT. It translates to CASRPGDGGISGELFF.

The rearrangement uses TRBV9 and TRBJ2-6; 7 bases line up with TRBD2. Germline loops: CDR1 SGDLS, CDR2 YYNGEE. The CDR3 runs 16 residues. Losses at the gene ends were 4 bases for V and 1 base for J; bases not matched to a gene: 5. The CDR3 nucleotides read TGTGCCAGCAGCCCCTCCGGGGGGTCTGGGGCCAACGTCCTGACTTTC. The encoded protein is CASSPSGGSGANVLTF.

CDR3 nucleotides: TGTGCCAGCAGCTTCTCTTCCACGGCTAATGAAAAACTGTTTTTT. Translating gives CASSFSSTANEKLFF. This rearrangement joins TRBV7-2 to TRBJ1-4, with no clear D. The CDR3 spans 15 residues. V lost 3 bases and J 3 bases, leaving 11 bases between the germline ends. CDR1 SGHTA and CDR2 FQGNSA come from the germline V gene.

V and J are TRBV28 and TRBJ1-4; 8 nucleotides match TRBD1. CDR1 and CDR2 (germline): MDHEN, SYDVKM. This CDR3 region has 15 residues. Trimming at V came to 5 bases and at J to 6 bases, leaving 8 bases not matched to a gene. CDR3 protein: CASSRRTGTHEKLFF. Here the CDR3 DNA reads TGTGCCAGCAGTCGACGGACAGGGACCCATGAAAAACTGTTTTTT.

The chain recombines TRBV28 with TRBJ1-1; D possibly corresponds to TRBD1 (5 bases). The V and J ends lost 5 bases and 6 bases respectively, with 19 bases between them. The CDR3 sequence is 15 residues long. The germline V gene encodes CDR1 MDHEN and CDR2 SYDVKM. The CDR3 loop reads CASSGGGVISPEAFF. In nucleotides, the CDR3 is TGTGCCAGCAGTGGCGGGGGGGTTATCAGCCCTGAAGCTTTCTTT.

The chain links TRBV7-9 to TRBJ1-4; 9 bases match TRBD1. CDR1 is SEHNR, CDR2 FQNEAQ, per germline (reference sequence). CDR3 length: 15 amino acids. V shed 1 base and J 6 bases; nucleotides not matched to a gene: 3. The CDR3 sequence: CASSLGDREHEKLFF. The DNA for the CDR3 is TGTGCCAGCAGCTTAGGGGACAGGGAGCATGAAAAACTGTTTTTT.

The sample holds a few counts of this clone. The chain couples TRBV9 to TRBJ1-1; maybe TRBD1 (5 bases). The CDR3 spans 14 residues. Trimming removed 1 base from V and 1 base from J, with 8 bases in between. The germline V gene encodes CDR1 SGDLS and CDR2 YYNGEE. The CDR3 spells CASSVQGQNTEAFF. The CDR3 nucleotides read TGTGCCAGCAGCGTACAGGGCCAGAACACTGAAGCTTTCTTT. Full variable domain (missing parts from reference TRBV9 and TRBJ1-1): DSGVTQTPKHLITATGQRVTLRCSPRSGDLSVYWYQQSLDQGLQFLIQYYNGEERAKGNILERFSAQQFPDLHSELNLSSLELGDSALYFCASSVQGQNTEAFFGQGTRLTVV.

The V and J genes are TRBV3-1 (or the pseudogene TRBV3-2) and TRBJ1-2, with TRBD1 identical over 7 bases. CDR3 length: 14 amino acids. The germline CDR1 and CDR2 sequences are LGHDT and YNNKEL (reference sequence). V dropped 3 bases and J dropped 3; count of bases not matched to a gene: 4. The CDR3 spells CASSHQDRDYGYTF. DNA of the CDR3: TGTGCCAGCAGCCATCAAGACAGGGACTATGGCTACACCTTC.

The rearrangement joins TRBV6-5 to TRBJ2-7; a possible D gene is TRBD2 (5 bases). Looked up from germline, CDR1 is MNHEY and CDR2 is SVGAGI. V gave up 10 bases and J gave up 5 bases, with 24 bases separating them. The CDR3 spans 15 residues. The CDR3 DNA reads TGTGCCATCCGAGGGTTGTTAGGGATCGGCAACGAGCAGTACTTC. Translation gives CAIRGLLGIGNEQYF.

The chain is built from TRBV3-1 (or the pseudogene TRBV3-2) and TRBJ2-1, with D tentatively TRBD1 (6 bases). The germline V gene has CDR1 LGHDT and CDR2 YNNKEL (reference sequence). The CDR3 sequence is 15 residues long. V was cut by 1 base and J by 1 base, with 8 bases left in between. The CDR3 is CASSQAGASYNEQFF. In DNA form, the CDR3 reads TGTGCCAGCAGCCAAGCAGGGGCGTCCTACAATGAGCAGTTCTTC.

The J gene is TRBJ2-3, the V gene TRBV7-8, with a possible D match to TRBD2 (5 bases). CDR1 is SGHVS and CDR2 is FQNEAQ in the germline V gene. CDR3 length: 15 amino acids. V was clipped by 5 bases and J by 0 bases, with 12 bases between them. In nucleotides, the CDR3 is TGTGCCAGCAGCCCCAGCGGAGTAAGCACAGATACGCAGTATTTT. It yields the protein CASSPSGVSTDTQYF.

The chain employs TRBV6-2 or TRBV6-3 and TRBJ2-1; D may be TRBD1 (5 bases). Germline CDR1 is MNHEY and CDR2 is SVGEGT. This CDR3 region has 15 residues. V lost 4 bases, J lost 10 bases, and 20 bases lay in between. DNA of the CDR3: TGTGCCAGCAGTTCAGGGCGTGGGCTGTCCGGGGAGCAGTTCTTC. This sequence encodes CASSSGRGLSGEQFF.

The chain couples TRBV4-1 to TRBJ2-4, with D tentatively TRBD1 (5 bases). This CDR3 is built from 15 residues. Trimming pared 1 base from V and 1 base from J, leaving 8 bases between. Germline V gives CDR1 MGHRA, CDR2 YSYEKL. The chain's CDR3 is CASSQVDIAKNIQYF. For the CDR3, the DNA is TGCGCCAGCAGCCAAGTGGACATTGCCAAAAACATTCAGTACTTC.

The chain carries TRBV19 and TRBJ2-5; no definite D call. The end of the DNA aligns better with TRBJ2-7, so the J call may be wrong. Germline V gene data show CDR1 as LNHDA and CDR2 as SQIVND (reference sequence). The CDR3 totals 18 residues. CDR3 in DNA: TGTGCCAGTAGTATAGAGGGCATAACTCCCGACCTAGCCTACGAGCAGTACTTC. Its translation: CASSIEGITPDLAYEQYF.

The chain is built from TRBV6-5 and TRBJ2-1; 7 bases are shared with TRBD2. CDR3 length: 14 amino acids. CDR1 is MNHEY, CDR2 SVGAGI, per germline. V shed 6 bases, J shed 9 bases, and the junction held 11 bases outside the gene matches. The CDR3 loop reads CASSRFAGRVEQFF. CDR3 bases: TGTGCCAGCAGCCGGTTCGCGGGGAGGGTTGAGCAGTTCTTC.

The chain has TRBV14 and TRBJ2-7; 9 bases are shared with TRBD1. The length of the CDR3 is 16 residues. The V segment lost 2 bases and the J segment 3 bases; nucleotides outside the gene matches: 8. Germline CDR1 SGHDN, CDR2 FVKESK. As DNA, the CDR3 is TGTGCCAGCAGCCAAACACCGGGACAGGGTGACTACGAGCAGTACTTC. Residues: CASSQTPGQGDYEQYF. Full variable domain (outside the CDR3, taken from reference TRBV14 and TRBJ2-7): EAGVTQFPSHSVIEKGQTVTLRCDPISGHDNLYWYRRVMGKEIKFLLHFVKESKQDESGMPNNRFLAERTGGTYSTLKVQPAELEDSGVYFCASSQTPGQGDYEQYFGPGTRLTVT.